The rows below give T cell receptor beta chains drawn from one sample of a study of long-term antiretroviral therapy in people with HIV. TCRdb keeps only in-frame clones here, not all; method: immunoSEQ multiplex PCR. The repertoire includes 15,000 or so clones, roughly nine tenths of them detected once, and 10% to 15% sits in the top ten. This sample comprised unsorted PBMCs, obtained 0.6 years after starting antiretroviral therapy. Source of these receptors: a middle-aged woman with HIV. The CDR3 runs from the conserved cysteine through the conserved F or W.

J	V	CDR3
TRBJ2-7	TRBV2	CASSEDRGNSYEQYF
TRBJ1-4	TRBV2	CASSGGSPNEKLFF
TRBJ1-5	TRBV7-9	CASSLDRVQPQHF
TRBJ2-3	TRBV5-6	CASSKLVGGTDTQYF
TRBJ1-1	TRBV6-6	CASRGTALTEAFF
TRBJ1-2	TRBV5-4	CASSVSGRANYGYTF
TRBJ2-7	TRBV6-5	CASSYPSGDEQYF
TRBJ1-5	TRBV7-8	CASTTGNQPQHF
TRBJ2-6	TRBV19	CATNAGQALYSGANVLTF
TRBJ1-2	TRBV30	CAWRPQAYTYGYTF
TRBJ2-7	TRBV15	CATSREPGQGQREQYF
TRBJ2-1	TRBV7-9	CASSFSGGNEQFF
TRBJ2-7	TRBV5-1	CASSLDRGLEQYF
TRBJ2-3	TRBV10-3	CAISREQGTTDTQYF
TRBJ1-1	TRBV30	CAWRETGLFEAFF
TRBJ2-1	TRBV30	CAWSGDRGYNEQFF
TRBJ2-7	TRBV7-8	CASSLSPGQNYEQYF
TRBJ2-7	TRBV4-1	CASSQGTAEQYF
TRBJ1-1	TRBV5-1	CASSLEPGQLDEAFF
TRBJ1-5	TRBV2	CASLGTVNQPQHF